Sequencing of this TCR beta chain was carried out in a study of blood T cell repertoires in COVID-19. Background on the study: Whether acute or convalescent, the COVID-19 samples came from the United States, Italy and Spain. In each case, the material was cDNA or gDNA derived from T cells, B-cell-depleted T cells, or PBMCs.

Germline assignment: CDR1 LNHDA and CDR2 SQIVND (reference sequence). The CDR3 spans 20 residues. The ends were cut back, 5 bases at V and 2 bases at J, with 28 bases in the middle. Profiling relied on immunoSEQ multiplex PCR, and the TCRdb table lists in-frame clones only, not all of them. The top ten clones hold 6.9% of a sample with about 200,000 clones, around 80% of them seen once. The receptor was isolated from a human donor with acute or convalescent COVID-19. The donor label of this sample is uncertain. V is TRBV19 and J is TRBJ1-5; D gene ambiguous. Specimen: peripheral blood. Here the CDR3 reads CASSSSGSPGVSFGNQPQHF. For the CDR3, the DNA is TGTGCCAGTAGTTCCTCCGGGAGTCCGGGAGTCAGTTTTGGCAATCAGCCCCAGCATTTT.